Judged by abundance, the clone carrying this T cell receptor beta chain is medium-sized (0.01 to 0.1%). The CDR3 runs to 15 residues. V lost 2 bases, J lost 3 bases, and 0 bases stayed unmatched. Germline CDR1 reads MRHNA; CDR2 reads SNTAGT. The entry originates in a study of early T cells in non-severe SARS-CoV-2 infection. TCRdb reanalysed the 5' RACE reads using MiXCR and keeps one entry per CDR3 protein. Of approximately 58,000 distinct CDR3 sequences detected, around 10% appear once; the ten largest clones hold roughly 10%. The sample was whole blood. The chain carries TRBV6-4 and TRBJ2-3, with TRBD2 matching over 12 bases. This TCR derives from an adult who was a healthcare worker with PCR-confirmed SARS-CoV-2 infection or an uninfected control (not recorded which). CDR3 amino acids: CASSDGTSGTDTQYF. The DNA for the CDR3 is TGTGCCAGCAGTGACGGGACTAGCGGGACAGATACGCAGTATTTT.